The clone carrying this T cell receptor beta chain was counted between two and nine times. What it binds is unknown. TCRdb passed the RACE reads through MiXCR, listing each CDR3 protein once. The data hold tens of thousands of distinct CDR3 sequences, with 10% to 14% observed a single time. This specimen belongs to a study of human T cells and chemical hapten exposure. The overall study: Per-sample TCR yield variation was attributed mainly to small pooled library volume differences.

General study points: In the PT1 data, expanded TCR counts showed a positive correlation with patch test score.

V lost 3 bases to trimming and J lost 11 bases; unmatched junction nucleotides: 14. This CDR3 is built from 16 residues. Time point described: patch test 3, about 24 weeks after DPC sensitization. Indicated treatment: therapeutic diphenylcyclopropenone sensitization with weekly scalp DPC. This sequence was found in a woman in her fifties or sixties with alopecia areata. Some clones in this sample may be carry-over from other donors' samples. The rearrangement links TRBV12-3 or TRBV12-4 to TRBJ2-1; 9 bases line up with TRBD1. Sequencing used whole blood, obtained in connection with sensitization to the hapten diphenylcyclopropenone (DPC). This CDR3 is CASSFPPWGQGGKQFF. The CDR3 DNA reads TGTGCCAGCAGTTTCCCCCCTTGGGGACAGGGAGGAAAGCAGTTCTTC.